This is a list of T cell receptor beta chains from one sample in a study of identical twins. One entry per CDR3 protein results from TCRdb running MiXCR on the 5' RACE reads. The sample gives about 810,000 distinct CDR3 sequences, around 12% of which show up once; about 1.5% is in the top ten. These data were also reused for a study on yellow fever vaccine responses in identical twins.

The specimen was PBMCs. The receptors come from a woman under 30 in good health. CDR3s include the opening cysteine and the closing phenylalanine or tryptophan. The D gene is left open where the match is weak. A row's size may be missing; if present it is once, few, many or a size class.

clone_size,j_call,v_call,d_call,cdr3_aa,cdr3_nt
many,TRBJ1-2,TRBV5-1,TRBD1,CASSLTTGGYGYTF,TGCGCCAGCAGCTTGACTACAGGGGGCTATGGCTACACCTTC
-,TRBJ2-1,TRBV7-9,-,CASKEDGSYNEQFF,TGTGCCAGCAAGGAGGACGGCTCCTACAATGAGCAGTTCTTC
few,TRBJ2-5,TRBV5-5,-,CASSFTGPWTQTQYF,TGTGCCAGCAGCTTCACGGGACCTTGGACGCAGACCCAGTACTTC
once,TRBJ1-1,TRBV12-3/TRBV12-4,-,CASGNLLSTEAFF,TGTGCCAGCGGCAACCTACTTAGCACTGAAGCTTTCTTT
-,TRBJ1-1,TRBV29-1,-,CSVEMTSEAFF,TGCAGCGTTGAAATGACATCCGAAGCTTTCTTT
few,TRBJ1-1,TRBV18,TRBD1,CASSPQGAGTEAFF,TGTGCCAGCTCACCCCAGGGGGCCGGGACTGAAGCTTTCTTT
few,TRBJ2-3,TRBV6-5,TRBD2,CASSYRGTSGDTQYF,TGTGCCAGCAGTTACCGCGGGACTAGCGGCGATACGCAGTATTTT
many,TRBJ2-3,TRBV11-2,TRBD2,CASSLVALTSVRGVGDTQYF,TGTGCCAGCAGCTTAGTAGCACTCACCTCCGTGCGGGGGGTTGGAGATACGCAGTATTTT
few,TRBJ1-5,TRBV7-8,-,CASSPGQSFSNQPQHF,TGTGCCAGCAGCCCCGGACAGAGCTTCAGCAATCAGCCCCAGCATTTT
-,TRBJ2-4,TRBV4-1,-,CASSQPGVPESKNIQYF,TGCGCCAGCAGCCAGCCAGGGGTACCGGAATCCAAAAACATTCAGTACTTC
-,TRBJ2-3,TRBV20-1,TRBD1,CSAQGTGRGTQYF,TGCAGTGCTCAAGGGACGGGCAGGGGGACGCAGTATTTT
-,TRBJ2-7,TRBV3-1,-,CASSQGSGGPSYEQYF,TGTGCCAGCAGCCAAGGGAGCGGAGGGCCCTCCTACGAGCAGTACTTC
-,TRBJ2-3,TRBV4-1,TRBD1,CASSQGTGGATDTQYF,TGCGCCAGCAGCCAAGGGACAGGGGGGGCCACAGATACGCAGTATTTT
-,TRBJ2-1,TRBV6-1,-,CATYWMSLRNEQFF,TGTGCCACCTATTGGATGAGCTTACGCAATGAGCAGTTCTTC
many,TRBJ2-1,TRBV9,TRBD2,CASNLAGGGSYNEQFF,TGTGCCAGCAACTTAGCGGGAGGGGGATCCTACAATGAGCAGTTCTTC
-,TRBJ1-5,TRBV4-1,-,CASSQEGGGAGPQHF,TGCGCCAGCAGCCAAGAAGGTGGGGGTGCGGGGCCCCAGCATTTT
-,TRBJ2-5,TRBV4-2,TRBD2,CASSHDGLAGLETQYF,TGTGCCAGCAGCCACGACGGACTAGCGGGGTTAGAGACCCAGTACTTC
-,TRBJ2-7,TRBV10-3,-,CAISESTAGDTKAAYEQYF,TGTGCCATCAGTGAGTCGACAGCGGGCGACACCAAAGCGGCGTACGAGCAGTACTTC
-,TRBJ2-3,TRBV20-1,-,CSARILQGRGTDTQYF,TGCAGTGCTAGAATCCTACAGGGACGGGGCACAGATACGCAGTATTTT
-,TRBJ2-5,TRBV24-1,-,CATAMGGEVETQYF,TGTGCCACCGCAATGGGGGGTGAAGTCGAGACCCAGTACTTC
many,TRBJ2-1,TRBV4-1,TRBD2,CASSPGLGFLGQFF,TGCGCCAGCAGCCCGGGACTAGGTTTTTTAGGGCAGTTCTTC
few,TRBJ1-4,TRBV6-2/TRBV6-3,-,CASSSPGELINEKLFF,TGTGCCAGCAGTTCCCCAGGGGAGTTGATTAATGAAAAACTGTTTTTT